The following is a TCR beta chain sequence with its context. The ends were cut back, 0 bases at V and 11 bases at J, with 11 bases in the middle. The CDR3 consists of 13 residues. In germline, CDR1 is SGHAT, CDR2 FQNNGV. This sample was included in a study of blood T cell repertoires in COVID-19. Clones were read by immunoSEQ multiplex PCR, and TCRdb kept only the in-frame ones, dropping some. The sample contains around 130,000 clones, approximately 85% of which appear only once. The chain recombines TRBV11-2 with TRBJ1-5; D is ambiguous. The clonotype originates from a woman older than 75 with acute or convalescent COVID-19. Material for sequencing was peripheral blood. In nucleotides, the CDR3 is TGTGCCAGCAGCTTAGAGGAACAGACAACCCAGCATTTT. It specifies CASSLEEQTTQHF.